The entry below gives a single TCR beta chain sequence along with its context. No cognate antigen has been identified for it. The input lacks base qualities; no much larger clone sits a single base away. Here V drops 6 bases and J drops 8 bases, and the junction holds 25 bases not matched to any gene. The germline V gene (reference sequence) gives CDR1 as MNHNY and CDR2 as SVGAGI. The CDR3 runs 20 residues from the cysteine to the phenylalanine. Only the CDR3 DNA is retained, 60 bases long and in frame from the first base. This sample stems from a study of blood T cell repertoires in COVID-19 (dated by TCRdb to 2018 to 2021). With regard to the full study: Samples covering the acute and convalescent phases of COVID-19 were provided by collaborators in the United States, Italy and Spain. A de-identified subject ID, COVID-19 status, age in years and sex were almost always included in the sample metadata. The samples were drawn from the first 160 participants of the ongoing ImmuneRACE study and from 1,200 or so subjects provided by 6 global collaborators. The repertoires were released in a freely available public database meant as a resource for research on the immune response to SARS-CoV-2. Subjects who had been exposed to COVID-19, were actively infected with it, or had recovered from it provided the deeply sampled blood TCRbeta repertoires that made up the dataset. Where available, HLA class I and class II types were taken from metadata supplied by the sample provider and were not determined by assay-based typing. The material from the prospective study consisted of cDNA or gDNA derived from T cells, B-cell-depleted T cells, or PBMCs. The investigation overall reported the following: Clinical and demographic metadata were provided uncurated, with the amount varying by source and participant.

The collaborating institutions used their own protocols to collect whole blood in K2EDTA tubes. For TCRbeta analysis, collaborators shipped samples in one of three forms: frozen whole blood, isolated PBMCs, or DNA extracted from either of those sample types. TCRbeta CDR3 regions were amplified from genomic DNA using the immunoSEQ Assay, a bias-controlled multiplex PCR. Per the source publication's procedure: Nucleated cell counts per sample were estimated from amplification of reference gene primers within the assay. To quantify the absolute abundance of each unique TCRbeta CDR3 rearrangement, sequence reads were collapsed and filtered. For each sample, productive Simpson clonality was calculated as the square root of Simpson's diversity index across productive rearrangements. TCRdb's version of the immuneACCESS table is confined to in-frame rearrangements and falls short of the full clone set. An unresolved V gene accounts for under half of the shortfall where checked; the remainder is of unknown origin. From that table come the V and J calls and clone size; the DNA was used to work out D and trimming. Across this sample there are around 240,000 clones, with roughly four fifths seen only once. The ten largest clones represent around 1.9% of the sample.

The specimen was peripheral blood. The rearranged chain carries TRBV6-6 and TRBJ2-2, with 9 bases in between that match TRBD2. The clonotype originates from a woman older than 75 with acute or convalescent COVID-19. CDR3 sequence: CASSQVAWREGIWGVGELFF. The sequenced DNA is TGTGCCAGCAGCCAGGTGGCCTGGCGGGAGGGCATTTGGGGCGTGGGGGAGCTGTTTTTT.